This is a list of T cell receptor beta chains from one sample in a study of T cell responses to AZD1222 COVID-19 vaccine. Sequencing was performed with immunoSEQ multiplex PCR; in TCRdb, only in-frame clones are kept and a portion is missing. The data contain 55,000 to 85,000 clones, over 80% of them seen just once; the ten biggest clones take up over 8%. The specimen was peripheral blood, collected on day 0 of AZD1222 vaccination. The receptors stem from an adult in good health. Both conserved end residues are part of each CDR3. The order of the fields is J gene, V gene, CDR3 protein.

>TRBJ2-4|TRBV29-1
CSGGLNDIQYF
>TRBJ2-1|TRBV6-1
CASSEGTGFYNEQFF
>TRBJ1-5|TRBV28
CASSLENLRPQHF
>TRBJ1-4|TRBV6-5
CASRNGPRGDEKLFF
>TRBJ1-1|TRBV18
CASSPPSGSYTEAFF
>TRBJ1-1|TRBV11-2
CASSLDSEGLNTEAFF
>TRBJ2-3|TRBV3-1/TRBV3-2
CASSQVRGPTDTQYF
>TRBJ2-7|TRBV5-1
CASSLGVATDEQYF
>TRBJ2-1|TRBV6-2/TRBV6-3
CASSSSHEQFF
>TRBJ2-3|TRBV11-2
CASSLALMDTQYF
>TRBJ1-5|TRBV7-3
CASSSGVNQPQHF
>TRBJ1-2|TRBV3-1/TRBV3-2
CASSQTFATNYGYTF
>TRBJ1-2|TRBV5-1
CASSLGTGPVDGYTF
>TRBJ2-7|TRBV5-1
CASSLVAGGSEQYF
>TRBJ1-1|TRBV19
CASHTGTEAFF
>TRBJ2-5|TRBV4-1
CASSQGFRGEAQETQYF
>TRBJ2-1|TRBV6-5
CASAGTSYNEQFF
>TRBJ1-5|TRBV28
CASSRQLDQPQHF
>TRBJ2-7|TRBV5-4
CASSLGGAPLGNEQYF
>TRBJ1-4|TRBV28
CASTKGGMGNEKLFF
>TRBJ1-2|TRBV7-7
CASSLASSGMTYGYTF
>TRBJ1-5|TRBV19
CASSRNQGVSQHF
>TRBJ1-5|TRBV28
CASSARGIEPQHF
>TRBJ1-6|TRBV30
CAWSGTSPVVALHF
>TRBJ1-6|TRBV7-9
CASSRSQGAINNSPLHF
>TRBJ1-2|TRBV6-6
CASSYSGVEAYTF